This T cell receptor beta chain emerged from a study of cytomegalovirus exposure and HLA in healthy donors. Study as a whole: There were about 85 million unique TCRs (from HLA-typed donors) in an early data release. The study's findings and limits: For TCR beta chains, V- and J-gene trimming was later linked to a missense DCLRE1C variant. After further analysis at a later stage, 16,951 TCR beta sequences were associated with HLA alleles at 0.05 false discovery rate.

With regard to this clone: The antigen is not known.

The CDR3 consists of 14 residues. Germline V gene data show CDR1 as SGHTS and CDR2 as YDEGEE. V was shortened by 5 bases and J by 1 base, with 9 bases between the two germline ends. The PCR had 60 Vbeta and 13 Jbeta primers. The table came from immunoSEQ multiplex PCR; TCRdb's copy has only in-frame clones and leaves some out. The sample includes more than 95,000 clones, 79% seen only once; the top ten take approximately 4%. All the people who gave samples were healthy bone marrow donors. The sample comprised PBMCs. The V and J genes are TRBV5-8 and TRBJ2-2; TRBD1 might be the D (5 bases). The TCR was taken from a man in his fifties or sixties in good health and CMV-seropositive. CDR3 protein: CASRGVWNTGELFF. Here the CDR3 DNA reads TGTGCCAGCAGAGGGGTGTGGAACACCGGGGAGCTGTTTTTT.